This passage covers 16 T cell receptor beta chains from one sample sequenced in a study of shared clonotypes between healthy human individuals. Libraries were prepared by immunoSEQ multiplex PCR; TCRdb keeps only in-frame clonotypes and omits some of them. The sample includes 2 million to 2.5 million clones, roughly 93% of them seen just once. Specimen: naive CD4+ T cells from PBMCs. The subset here: CD45RA+ positively selected. Receptors were obtained from a man younger than 35 in good health. Some clones in this sample may be carry-over from other donors' samples.

The genes are TRBV6-1 and TRBJ1-1, with 7 bases identical to TRBD1. Germline lookup yields CDR1 MNHNS and CDR2 SASEGT. This CDR3 has 13 residues. Losses at the gene ends were 6 bases for V and 4 bases for J; bases not matched to a gene: 5. Here the CDR3 DNA reads TGTGCCAGCAGCCTCAGACAGGGCACTGAAGCTTTCTTT. This codes for CASSLRQGTEAFF.

The chain has TRBV28 and TRBJ2-7, with D possibly being TRBD2 (5 bases). This CDR3 has 15 amino acids. Trimming pared 4 bases from V and 0 bases from J, leaving 13 bases between. Germline V CDR1 and CDR2: MDHEN, SYDVKM. CDR3 region: CASSSRGTGSYEQYF. The CDR3 nucleotides are TGTGCCAGCAGTTCCCGGGGAACGGGCTCCTACGAGCAGTACTTC.

Comment on this clone: The same CDR3 can be traced to other DNA sequences in this sample. The rearrangement uses TRBV7-9 and TRBJ1-4; 9 nucleotides match TRBD1. This CDR3 is 15 amino acids long. V shed 5 bases, J shed 5 bases, and the junction held 6 bases outside the gene matches. From germline, CDR1 is SEHNR and CDR2 FQNEAQ (reference sequence). The CDR3 DNA reads TGTGCCAGCAGCCGAGGGACAGGGTCAAATGAAAAACTGTTTTTT. It is translated as CASSRGTGSNEKLFF. Filled out from reference TRBV7-9 and TRBJ1-4, the complete variable domain reads DTGVSQNPRHKITKRGQNVTFRCDPISEHNRLYWYRQTLGQGPEFLTYFQNEAQLEKSRLLSDRFSAERPKGSFSTLEIQRTEQGDSAMYLCASSRGTGSNEKLFFGSGTQLSVL.

The V and J genes are TRBV18 and TRBJ1-5; 7 bases align to TRBD1. This CDR3 contains 15 residues. Germline V gene lookup returns CDR1 KGHSH and CDR2 LQKENI. J gave up 2 bases and V 5 bases, and 6 bases lay outside the gene matches. CDR3 in amino acids: CASSFYQGGNQPQHF. The CDR3 DNA reads as TGTGCCAGCTCATTTTATCAGGGGGGCAATCAGCCCCAGCATTTT.

The chain carries TRBV28 and TRBJ2-7; 7 bases line up with TRBD1. CDR1 and CDR2 from the germline V gene are MDHEN and SYDVKM. V trimming: 2 bases; J trimming: 0 bases; junction bases outside the gene matches: 4. This CDR3 comprises 15 residues. This CDR3 reads CASSLRQGYSYEQYF. The CDR3 DNA reads as TGTGCCAGCAGTTTAAGACAGGGCTACTCCTACGAGCAGTACTTC.

The V call is TRBV5-4, the J call TRBJ1-1, with 11 bases that match TRBD1. The CDR3 sequence is 16 residues long. V lost 0 bases, J lost 6 bases, and 7 bases stayed unmatched. CDR1 is SGHNT and CDR2 is YYREEE in the germline V gene (reference sequence). CDR3 sequence (DNA): TGTGCCAGCAGCTTGGGGGACAGGGGGAGGTACGCTGAAGCTTTCTTT. Encoded protein: CASSLGDRGRYAEAFF.

The gene calls are TRBV19 and TRBJ2-1; 12 bases match TRBD1. V lost 4 bases to trimming and J lost 5 bases; unmatched junction nucleotides: 9. Germline V gene sequence: CDR1 LNHDA, CDR2 SQIVND (reference sequence). The CDR3 sequence is 17 residues long. CDR3 protein: CASSTQRGQGADNEQFF. CDR3 sequence (DNA): TGTGCCAGTAGTACCCAACGGGGACAGGGGGCCGACAATGAGCAGTTCTTC.

The V gene is TRBV27, the J gene TRBJ2-1; 12 bases are shared with TRBD2. From germline, CDR1 is MNHEY and CDR2 SMNVEV (reference sequence). The CDR3 consists of 15 residues. Trimming took 5 bases from V and 8 from J; bases not matched to a gene: 7. The CDR3: CASSTTLAGGHEQFF. The CDR3 DNA reads as TGTGCCAGCAGTACAACACTAGCGGGAGGACATGAGCAGTTCTTC.

The genes are TRBV6-4 and TRBJ2-1; 10 bases map to TRBD2. V dropped 3 bases and J dropped 9; count of bases not matched to a gene: 8. The V gene's germline CDR1 is MRHNA and CDR2 SNTAGT. This CDR3 region has 15 residues. The CDR3 DNA reads TGTGCCAGCAGTGATCCCACTAGCGGGGTTTTTGAGCAGTTCTTC. Translating it yields CASSDPTSGVFEQFF.

The chain employs TRBV7-2 and TRBJ2-7; tentatively, D is TRBD1 or TRBD2 (5 bases each). Germline CDR1 and CDR2: SGHTA and FQGNSA. V lost 2 bases, J lost 6 bases, and 14 bases lay in between. The CDR3 totals 14 residues. CDR3 in DNA: TGTGCCAGCAGCTTATATAGCTTGAGGGGCGAGCAGTACTTC. Protein: CASSLYSLRGEQYF.

This rearrangement joins TRBV5-1 to TRBJ1-1; 7 positions match TRBD1. The CDR3 length is 14 residues. The germline V gene has CDR1 SGHRS and CDR2 YFSETQ. V dropped 6 bases and J dropped 5; count of bases not matched to a gene: 10. CDR3 in amino acids: CASNAQGRGTEAFF. The CDR3 coding sequence is TGCGCCAGCAACGCACAGGGGCGTGGGACTGAAGCTTTCTTT.

This clone was detected only once. V and J are TRBV18 and TRBJ2-5; D unclear. CDR3 size: 14 residues. Trimming removed 1 base from V and 2 bases from J, with 8 bases in between. Germline assignment: CDR1 KGHSH and CDR2 LQKENI. CDR3 protein: CASSPLEGQETQYF. In DNA, the CDR3 is TGTGCCAGCTCACCACTCGAAGGGCAAGAGACCCAGTACTTC.

This chain joins TRBV4-3 and TRBJ2-2; D may be TRBD1 or TRBD2 (5 bases each). V was clipped by 6 bases and J by 3 bases, with 11 bases between them. Per the germline V gene, CDR1 is LGHNA and CDR2 is YSLEER. CDR3 size: 14 residues. The CDR3 protein is CASRRDGYTGELFF. The DNA for the CDR3 is TGCGCCAGCAGGAGGGACGGCTACACCGGGGAGCTGTTTTTT.

V usage is TRBV10-2 and J usage is TRBJ1-1; TRBD1 matches 10 bases. The CDR3 has 13 amino acids. V lost 0 bases and J lost 12; bases outside the gene matches: 4. Per the germline V gene, CDR1 is WSHSY and CDR2 is SAAADI. This CDR3 reads CASSESGQGGTFF. In nucleotides, the CDR3 is TGCGCCAGCAGTGAGTCTGGACAGGGGGGAACTTTCTTT.

V usage is TRBV7-6 and J usage is TRBJ1-1; TRBD1 might be the D (5 bases). V was shortened by 3 bases and J by 1 base, with 12 bases between the two germline ends. Germline V lookup: CDR1 SGHVS, CDR2 FNYEAQ. This CDR3 spans 15 amino acids. CDR3 sequence reads: CASSLGGGPNTEAFF. The DNA of the CDR3 is TGTGCCAGCAGCTTGGGGGGGGGACCGAACACTGAAGCTTTCTTT. The entire variable domain, with the rest obtained from reference TRBV7-6 and TRBJ1-1, is as follows: GAGVSQSPRYKVTKRGQDVALRCDPISGHVSLYWYRQALGQGPEFLTYFNYEAQQDKSGLPNDRFSAERPEGSISTLTIQRTEQRDSAMYRCASSLGGGPNTEAFFGQGTRLTVV.

This chain joins TRBV4-3 and TRBJ2-4, with 12 bases aligning to TRBD2. The length of the CDR3 is 19 residues. V was clipped by 1 base and J by 1 base; unmatched bases: 8. Looked up from germline, CDR1 is LGHNA and CDR2 is YSLEER. This chain's CDR3 is CASSQGLAGVKEAKNIQYF. Here the CDR3 DNA reads TGCGCCAGCAGCCAAGGACTAGCGGGAGTTAAAGAGGCCAAAAACATTCAGTACTTC.